The clone carrying this T cell receptor beta chain showed up many times. Its antigen is as yet unknown. This entry comes from a study of Graves' ophthalmopathy and Graves' hyperthyroidism. General study points: A majority of expanded thyroid clonotypes exceeding 0.001 frequency were likewise present in blood.

TCR beta CDR3 amplification used RNA transcripts. First-round RT-PCR employed HTBI primers, with a second-round multiplex PCR after it. A single record per CDR3 protein comes from TCRdb applying MiXCR to the multiplex PCR reads. This sample carries 650,000 to 800,000 distinct CDR3 sequences, over 40% of them seen once, and the ten largest clones take more than 2.5%. V was cut by 5 bases and J by 4 bases, with 17 bases left in between. CDR1 and CDR2 (germline): LNHDA, SQIVND (reference sequence). The CDR3 consists of 15 residues. Other autoimmune diseases, uncontrolled infections, pregnancy or lactation excluded patients from enrollment.

This receptor was taken from an adult man with Graves' ophthalmopathy. Sample: peripheral blood. This chain connects TRBV19 to TRBJ1-1; D may be TRBD1 (5 bases). Here the CDR3 DNA reads TGTGCCAGTAGTCTTTCGGAAGGGGTTATCACTGAAGCTTTCTTT. This codes for CASSLSEGVITEAFF.